Shown below are 4 T cell receptor beta chains from a single sample sequenced in a study of CD8+ T cells in alopecia areata. Sample treatment: oral pan-JAK inhibitor, 5-10 mg twice daily. Extracted from the samples, RNA was reverse transcribed into cDNA to serve as the sequencing template. Assay used: immunoSEQ multiplex PCR; TCRdb lists only in-frame clones, some missing. The sample yields fewer than 110,000 clones, about 60% seen once. The sequences come from CD8+ T cells sorted from blood, collected at week 56, from a patient treated with tofacitinib. The receptors originated from a human donor with alopecia areata.

This sequence joins TRBV25-1 and TRBJ2-1, with 9 bases that match TRBD2. Germline V gene data show CDR1 as MGHDK and CDR2 as SYGVNS. V dropped 7 bases and J dropped 9; count of bases not matched to a gene: 7. This CDR3 region has 13 residues. DNA of the CDR3: TGTGCCAGCATGCGGGGGGGCTGGGGTGAGCAGTTCTTC. Amino acid sequence: CASMRGGWGEQFF. Full variable domain (missing parts from reference TRBV25-1 and TRBJ2-1): EADIYQTPRYLVIGTGKKITLECSQTMGHDKMYWYQQDPGMELHLIHYSYGVNSTEKGDLSSESTVSRIRTEHFPLTLESARPSHTSQYLCASMRGGWGEQFFGPGTRLTVL.

This clone was observed a few times. The chain couples TRBV4-2 to TRBJ2-2, with D maybe TRBD1 (6 bases). Trimming removed 0 bases at V and 0 bases at J, with 17 bases between. This CDR3 region has 19 residues. CDR1 and CDR2 from the germline V gene are LGHNA and YNFKEQ. The CDR3 nucleotides are TGTGCCAGCAGCCAAGATTACCTCGGGCAGGGGCCGAACACCGGGGAGCTGTTTTTT. Translated: CASSQDYLGQGPNTGELFF.

The chain is built from TRBV5-1 and TRBJ2-1, with 14 bases fitting TRBD2. CDR1 is SGHRS, CDR2 YFSETQ, per germline. The CDR3 extends over 17 amino acids. The J segment lost 4 bases and the V segment lost 4 bases, leaving 7 bases of the junction unmatched. For the CDR3, the DNA is TGCGCCAGCAGCCCCGGGACTAGCGGGAGAAAATACAATGAGCAGTTCTTC. This encodes CASSPGTSGRKYNEQFF.

The chain uses TRBV6-5 and TRBJ1-5; D is undetermined. Germline values: CDR1 MNHEY, CDR2 SVGAGI. The CDR3 loop spans 14 amino acids. Trimming took off 2 bases at V and 6 bases at J, with 11 bases between the two ends. CDR3 protein: CASSYRDSSQPQHF. The CDR3 nucleotides read TGTGCCAGCAGTTACAGGGATAGTAGTCAGCCCCAGCATTTT.